The rows below give T cell receptor beta chains drawn from one sample of a study of blood T cells in healthy people across ages. TCRdb processed the 5' RACE reads anew with MiXCR; each CDR3 protein has one entry. The sample gives about 780,000 distinct CDR3 sequences, 35% to 60% of which show up once; 18% is in the top ten. Material: blood. These receptors were collected from an elderly man in good health. The CDR3 runs from the conserved cysteine through the conserved F or W. The D gene is left open where the match is weak. The listing skips clone size in some rows; elsewhere it reads once, few, many or a size class.

V gene: TRBV15; J gene: TRBJ2-5; clone size: NA; D gene: NA; CDR3 DNA: TGTGCCACCAGCAGGGGTTATGGGCGGAACCAAGAGACCCAGTACTTC; CDR3 protein: CATSRGYGRNQETQYF
V gene: TRBV4-1; J gene: TRBJ1-5; clone size: NA; D gene: TRBD1; CDR3 DNA: TGCGCCAGCAGCCAACGGACAGGGGGCGGTCAGCCCCAGCATTTT; CDR3 protein: CASSQRTGGGQPQHF
V gene: TRBV7-2; J gene: TRBJ1-6; clone size: NA; D gene: TRBD1; CDR3 DNA: TGTGCCAGCAGCTCGGACAGGGGATCGAACTCACCCCTCCACTTT; CDR3 protein: CASSSDRGSNSPLHF
V gene: TRBV28; J gene: TRBJ2-6; clone size: NA; D gene: NA; CDR3 DNA: TGTGCCAGCCTCTCTGGGGCCAACGTCCTGACTTTC; CDR3 protein: CASLSGANVLTF
V gene: TRBV7-2; J gene: TRBJ2-5; clone size: NA; D gene: TRBD1; CDR3 DNA: TGTGCCAGCAGCCCAGGGACAGAACAAGAGACCCAGTACTTC; CDR3 protein: CASSPGTEQETQYF
V gene: TRBV6-2/TRBV6-3; J gene: TRBJ2-1; clone size: NA; D gene: NA; CDR3 DNA: TGTGCCAGCAGTCGACCGAGCCGGAGTCCATACAATGAGCAGTTCTTC; CDR3 protein: CASSRPSRSPYNEQFF
V gene: TRBV5-1; J gene: TRBJ2-3; clone size: NA; D gene: NA; CDR3 DNA: TGCGCCAGCAGCACGGAGAGTGCAGATACGCAGTATTTT; CDR3 protein: CASSTESADTQYF
V gene: TRBV6-5; J gene: TRBJ2-1; clone size: few; D gene: TRBD2; CDR3 DNA: TGTGCCAGCGGACTAGTAAATGGTTTTGACAATGAGCAGTTCTTC; CDR3 protein: CASGLVNGFDNEQFF
V gene: TRBV6-6; J gene: TRBJ2-4; clone size: few; D gene: NA; CDR3 DNA: TGTGCCAGCAGTTACTCGAGGGTTGCAAAAAACATTCAGTACTTC; CDR3 protein: CASSYSRVAKNIQYF
V gene: TRBV5-1; J gene: TRBJ2-2; clone size: NA; D gene: NA; CDR3 DNA: TGCGCCAGCAAGGACAATCCCTCGAACACCGGGGAGCTGTTTTTT; CDR3 protein: CASKDNPSNTGELFF
V gene: TRBV6-6; J gene: TRBJ1-5; clone size: few; D gene: NA; CDR3 DNA: TGTGCCAGCAGACCTACTGACAGGAGGCCCCAGCATTTT; CDR3 protein: CASRPTDRRPQHF
V gene: TRBV4-2; J gene: TRBJ1-6; clone size: few; D gene: TRBD1; CDR3 DNA: TGTGCCAGCAGCCAAGATGGGACAGGGGACGAACCCCTCCACTTT; CDR3 protein: CASSQDGTGDEPLHF
V gene: TRBV28; J gene: TRBJ2-3; clone size: NA; D gene: NA; CDR3 DNA: TGTGCCAGCAGCCATAACAGTTACCCGTGGGGCCAAACTAGCACAGATACGCAGTATTTT; CDR3 protein: CASSHNSYPWGQTSTDTQYF
V gene: TRBV10-1; J gene: TRBJ2-1; clone size: many; D gene: TRBD2; CDR3 DNA: TGCGCCAGCAGTTCTAGCGGGAGTGACAATGAGCAGTTCTTC; CDR3 protein: CASSSSGSDNEQFF
V gene: TRBV29-1; J gene: TRBJ1-4; clone size: NA; D gene: NA; CDR3 DNA: TGCAGCAGTGGGGGAGGAGGGGAAAAACTGTTTTTT; CDR3 protein: CSSGGGGEKLFF
V gene: TRBV29-1; J gene: TRBJ1-2; clone size: NA; D gene: TRBD1; CDR3 DNA: TGCAGCGGTCAGGAGGGGGCTATTGGCTACACCTTC; CDR3 protein: CSGQEGAIGYTF
V gene: TRBV4-2; J gene: TRBJ2-1; clone size: NA; D gene: TRBD2; CDR3 DNA: TGTGCCAGCAGCCAAGGTTCAAGAGGGACGGGAGGCACCTACAATGAGCAGTTCTTC; CDR3 protein: CASSQGSRGTGGTYNEQFF
V gene: TRBV5-1; J gene: TRBJ1-4; clone size: NA; D gene: NA; CDR3 DNA: TGCGCCAGCAGCTTGGAGCCGGGGAATGAAAAACTGTTTTTT; CDR3 protein: CASSLEPGNEKLFF
V gene: TRBV7-6; J gene: TRBJ2-2; clone size: few; D gene: NA; CDR3 DNA: TGTGCCAGCAGCTCCTCAGGGCCCGGGGAGCTGTTTTTT; CDR3 protein: CASSSSGPGELFF
V gene: TRBV6-2/TRBV6-3; J gene: TRBJ1-5; clone size: NA; D gene: NA; CDR3 DNA: TGTGCCAGCAGGGATTTTAGACACCTAGAAGATCAGCCCCAGCATTTT; CDR3 protein: CASRDFRHLEDQPQHF
V gene: TRBV4-2; J gene: TRBJ1-4; clone size: NA; D gene: NA; CDR3 DNA: TGTGCCAGCAGCTCCTCCGATCCAACTAATGAAAAACTGTTTTTT; CDR3 protein: CASSSSDPTNEKLFF
V gene: TRBV15; J gene: TRBJ1-3; clone size: NA; D gene: NA; CDR3 DNA: TGTGCCACCAGCGGTCAAGGAAACACCATATATTTT; CDR3 protein: CATSGQGNTIYF
V gene: TRBV7-2; J gene: TRBJ2-5; clone size: NA; D gene: NA; CDR3 DNA: TGTGCCAGCAGCTCGAGGGCTATAGAGCAGTACTTC; CDR3 protein: CASSSRAIEQYF
V gene: TRBV7-9; J gene: TRBJ2-5; clone size: NA; D gene: NA; CDR3 DNA: TGTGCCAGCAGCTTCACAGGGTTTGGCGATGAGCAGTACTTC; CDR3 protein: CASSFTGFGDEQYF
V gene: TRBV9; J gene: TRBJ2-5; clone size: few; D gene: NA; CDR3 DNA: TGTGCCAGCAGCTTCATGGACCGCCAAGAGACCCAGTACTTC; CDR3 protein: CASSFMDRQETQYF
V gene: TRBV20-1; J gene: TRBJ2-1; clone size: once; D gene: TRBD2; CDR3 DNA: TGCAGCGTCGGGACTAGCGGTCCCAATGAGCAGTTCTTC; CDR3 protein: CSVGTSGPNEQFF
V gene: TRBV6-6; J gene: TRBJ1-6; clone size: NA; D gene: TRBD1; CDR3 DNA: TGTGCCAGCAGTTACCGGGACAGGGAATCACCCCTCCACTTT; CDR3 protein: CASSYRDRESPLHF
V gene: TRBV7-2; J gene: TRBJ2-3; clone size: many; D gene: NA; CDR3 DNA: TGTGCCAGCAGCTTAGGATTCGGGGTTAGCACAGATACGCAGTATTTT; CDR3 protein: CASSLGFGVSTDTQYF
V gene: TRBV20-1; J gene: TRBJ2-5; clone size: NA; D gene: NA; CDR3 DNA: TGCAGTGGAGTGACGCAAGAGACCCAGTACTTC; CDR3 protein: CSGVTQETQYF
V gene: TRBV11-3; J gene: TRBJ2-3; clone size: few; D gene: TRBD2; CDR3 DNA: TGTGCCAGCAGCTTAAGGGGTCTAGCGGGAGGAGATACGCAGTATTTT; CDR3 protein: CASSLRGLAGGDTQYF
V gene: TRBV20-1; J gene: TRBJ1-2; clone size: NA; D gene: TRBD1; CDR3 DNA: TGCAGTGCTTGTAACGGACAGGGGGCGGGTGGCTACACCTTC; CDR3 protein: CSACNGQGAGGYTF
V gene: TRBV5-1; J gene: TRBJ2-3; clone size: few; D gene: NA; CDR3 DNA: TGCGCCAGCAGCTTGGATACTAGCCGCGCAGATACGCAGTATTTT; CDR3 protein: CASSLDTSRADTQYF
V gene: TRBV28; J gene: TRBJ2-2; clone size: NA; D gene: NA; CDR3 DNA: TGTGCCAGCAGTTCTCCCCCCAGGGACCCCAAGGGGGAGCTGTTTTTT; CDR3 protein: CASSSPPRDPKGELFF
V gene: TRBV20-1; J gene: TRBJ2-2; clone size: few; D gene: NA; CDR3 DNA: TGCAGTGCTAGGGTCGGCGGGTTCGGGGAGCTGTTTTTT; CDR3 protein: CSARVGGFGELFF
V gene: TRBV6-5; J gene: TRBJ2-3; clone size: NA; D gene: TRBD2; CDR3 DNA: TGTGCCAGCAGTTACCCTATAGCGGGGGACGACGACACAGATACGCAGTATTTT; CDR3 protein: CASSYPIAGDDDTDTQYF
V gene: TRBV5-5; J gene: TRBJ2-1; clone size: NA; D gene: NA; CDR3 DNA: TGTGCCAGCAGCTTGGAAGGGTCCTTCGGCAAGACTGAGCAGTTCTTC; CDR3 protein: CASSLEGSFGKTEQFF
V gene: TRBV6-5; J gene: TRBJ2-3; clone size: NA; D gene: NA; CDR3 DNA: TGTGCCAGCAGTCATATGGATACGCAGTATTTT; CDR3 protein: CASSHMDTQYF
V gene: TRBV4-1; J gene: TRBJ2-7; clone size: once; D gene: TRBD2; CDR3 DNA: TGCGCCAGCAGCCTTATTCCGGGACTAGCCATCTACGAGCAGTACTTC; CDR3 protein: CASSLIPGLAIYEQYF
V gene: TRBV4-1; J gene: TRBJ2-7; clone size: NA; D gene: NA; CDR3 DNA: TGCGCCAGCAGCCAAGAAAGTTGGGGGGCTTTACGCTACGAGCAGTACTTC; CDR3 protein: CASSQESWGALRYEQYF
V gene: TRBV20-1; J gene: TRBJ1-5; clone size: few; D gene: NA; CDR3 DNA: TGCAGTGCAATTATTCACAGGGATAGCAATCAGCCCCAGCATTTT; CDR3 protein: CSAIIHRDSNQPQHF
V gene: TRBV2; J gene: TRBJ2-5; clone size: NA; D gene: TRBD2; CDR3 DNA: TGTGCCAGCAGTCGACTAGCGGGAGGGCCAATTCTAGGGACCCAGTACTTC; CDR3 protein: CASSRLAGGPILGTQYF
V gene: TRBV3-1; J gene: TRBJ2-7; clone size: NA; D gene: TRBD1; CDR3 DNA: TGTGCCAGCAGCCAAACAGGGGGCGGTTATAATCCCGAGCAGTACTTC; CDR3 protein: CASSQTGGGYNPEQYF
V gene: TRBV7-2; J gene: TRBJ2-3; clone size: NA; D gene: NA; CDR3 DNA: TGTGCCAGCAGCCCAGACGCCGGGACTCCTCTGGGGTATTTT; CDR3 protein: CASSPDAGTPLGYF
V gene: TRBV20-1; J gene: TRBJ2-7; clone size: many; D gene: TRBD2; CDR3 DNA: TGCAGTGCTAGCATTAGCGGGTCCCACTTCGACGAGCAGTACTTC; CDR3 protein: CSASISGSHFDEQYF
V gene: TRBV5-1; J gene: TRBJ2-5; clone size: few; D gene: TRBD2; CDR3 DNA: TGCGCCAGCAGCTTGGTTCTAGCGGGAAGAGTGGGGACCCAGTACTTC; CDR3 protein: CASSLVLAGRVGTQYF
V gene: TRBV20-1; J gene: TRBJ2-5; clone size: NA; D gene: TRBD2; CDR3 DNA: TGCAGTGCTAGAGGGACGGTCGGGGGGGAGCAGTACTTC; CDR3 protein: CSARGTVGGEQYF
V gene: TRBV30; J gene: TRBJ2-1; clone size: few; D gene: TRBD2; CDR3 DNA: TGTGCCTGGAGTCGCGGGACTAACTACAATGAGCAGTTCTTC; CDR3 protein: CAWSRGTNYNEQFF
V gene: TRBV20-1; J gene: TRBJ2-7; clone size: many; D gene: NA; CDR3 DNA: TGCAGTGCTAGAGATATGGGGGACGAGCAGTACTTC; CDR3 protein: CSARDMGDEQYF
V gene: TRBV11-3; J gene: TRBJ2-7; clone size: NA; D gene: NA; CDR3 DNA: TGTGCCAGCAGCTCCATGGGACCTGACTACGAGCAGTACTTC; CDR3 protein: CASSSMGPDYEQYF
V gene: TRBV5-1; J gene: TRBJ1-2; clone size: many; D gene: NA; CDR3 DNA: TGCGCCAGCAGCTTGGGAAGCTATGGCTACACCTTC; CDR3 protein: CASSLGSYGYTF
V gene: TRBV6-6; J gene: TRBJ2-1; clone size: few; D gene: TRBD2; CDR3 DNA: TGTGCCAGCAGTCCAGCGGGAGGATACAATGAGCAGTTCTTC; CDR3 protein: CASSPAGGYNEQFF
V gene: TRBV24-1; J gene: TRBJ2-3; clone size: many; D gene: NA; CDR3 DNA: TGTGCCACCAGTGATTATAGGTTCGATACGCAGTATTTT; CDR3 protein: CATSDYRFDTQYF
V gene: TRBV4-2; J gene: TRBJ2-3; clone size: few; D gene: TRBD2; CDR3 DNA: TGTGCCAGCAGCCGGGGACTAGCCGGCACAGATACGCAGTATTTT; CDR3 protein: CASSRGLAGTDTQYF